Listed here are 27 T cell receptor beta chains from one sample, sequenced in a study of CD8 T cells in ankylosing spondylitis. Each CDR3 protein gets one entry after TCRdb re-called the 5' RACE reads with MiXCR. The sample lists some 140,000 distinct CDR3 sequences, roughly 8.8% occurring once. Source material: synovial fluid, either unsorted or a sorted T cell fraction (not recorded which). These receptors were obtained from a male donor with ankylosing spondylitis.

This clonotype has ten or more counts. The chain uses TRBV5-1 and TRBJ1-2, with 7 positions matching TRBD1. Trimming took 4 bases from V and 1 from J; bases not matched to a gene: 7. This CDR3 has 15 residues. Germline lookup yields CDR1 SGHRS and CDR2 YFSETQ. The CDR3: CASSIRDRLNYGYTF. CDR3 bases: TGCGCCAGCAGCATCCGGGACAGACTTAACTATGGCTACACCTTC.

This clonotype was picked up a small number of times. The gene calls are TRBV20-1 and TRBJ1-1, with 7 bases lining up with TRBD1. The CDR3 has 12 residues. The J segment lost 6 bases and the V segment lost 6 bases, leaving 7 bases of the junction unmatched. Germline V gene lookup returns CDR1 DFQATT and CDR2 SNEGSKA (reference sequence). For the CDR3, the DNA is TGCAGTGCACTAGTCAGGGGGGCTGAAGCTTTCTTT. This translates into CSALVRGAEAFF.

The chain recombines TRBV20-1 with TRBJ2-5, with TRBD2 as a possible D gene (6 bases). The CDR3 totals 14 residues. V shed 6 bases and J shed 5 bases, with 19 bases lying between them. The V gene's germline CDR1 is DFQATT and CDR2 SNEGSKA (reference sequence). Here the CDR3 reads CSAGWGVVMETQYF. The CDR3 nucleotides read TGCAGTGCAGGATGGGGGGTTGTTATGGAGACCCAGTACTTC.

This clonotype appeared a few times. This chain joins TRBV4-3 and TRBJ2-6; D is undetermined. This CDR3 contains 15 residues. Germline values: CDR1 LGHNA, CDR2 YSLEER. Trimming cost V 4 bases and J 0 bases, with 7 bases left between them. CDR3 amino acids: CASSLDGSGANVLTF. The CDR3 DNA reads as TGCGCCAGCAGCCTTGATGGCTCTGGGGCCAACGTCCTGACTTTC.

This clonotype was detected ten times or more. The rearrangement joins TRBV20-1 to TRBJ2-7; D ambiguous. The V and J ends lost 3 bases and 6 bases respectively, with 15 bases between them. Germline V gene lookup returns CDR1 DFQATT and CDR2 SNEGSKA (reference sequence). The CDR3 is 13 amino acids. The CDR3 spells CSASNYDKGEQYF. The CDR3 nucleotides are TGCAGTGCTAGTAATTACGACAAGGGCGAGCAGTACTTC.

V usage is TRBV6-2 or TRBV6-3 and J usage is TRBJ2-3; a weak D match, TRBD2 (5 bases). V was clipped by 4 bases and J by 2 bases, with 16 bases between them. CDR1 is MNHEY and CDR2 is SVGEGT in the germline V gene. This CDR3 is 16 amino acids long. The CDR3 DNA follows: TGTGCCAGCAGTTCCCCCGGGCGGGCGGCCACAGATACGCAGTATTTT. Its translation: CASSSPGRAATDTQYF.

This clonotype was recorded many times. The chain couples TRBV28 to TRBJ2-7, with 7 bases fitting TRBD2. The CDR3 contains 15 residues. V lost 8 bases to trimming and J lost 1 base; unmatched junction nucleotides: 11. Germline CDR1 reads MDHEN; CDR2 reads SYDVKM. DNA for the CDR3: TGTGCCAGCCTTTCCTTAGCGGGTGATTCCTACGAGCAGTACTTC. Its translation is CASLSLAGDSYEQYF.

The chain couples TRBV7-9 to TRBJ2-1; D is uncertain. Germline V CDR1 and CDR2: SEHNR, FQNEAQ (reference sequence). Trimming took off 5 bases at V and 5 bases at J, with 10 bases between the two ends. The CDR3 extends over 13 amino acids. CDR3 region: CASSPTRNNEQFF. CDR3 bases: TGTGCCAGCAGCCCCACCCGCAACAATGAGCAGTTCTTC.

This clonotype was detected many times. The rearrangement links TRBV6-1 to TRBJ1-1, with TRBD1 identical over 8 bases. The CDR3 has 15 amino acids. Germline loops: CDR1 MNHNS, CDR2 SASEGT. Trimming took 6 bases from V and 5 from J; bases not matched to a gene: 11. CDR3 nucleotide sequence: TGTGCCAGCAGAGCAGGGGGCTATGGGGGGACTGAAGCTTTCTTT. Translation: CASRAGGYGGTEAFF.

In this sample, this clonotype turned up many times. The chain combines TRBV5-5 with TRBJ1-1; TRBD1 is a possible D gene (5 bases). The CDR3 length is 14 residues. Germline CDR1 SGHKS, CDR2 YYEKEE (reference sequence). The V and J ends lost 4 bases and 2 bases respectively, with 12 bases between them. The CDR3 protein is CASSNWGSNTEAFF. In nucleotides, the CDR3 is TGTGCCAGCAGCAACTGGGGGAGCAACACTGAAGCTTTCTTT.

The chain joins TRBV2 to TRBJ1-4, with TRBD1 identical over 8 bases. Germline CDR1 SNHLY, CDR2 FYNNEI. The CDR3 runs 16 residues. V trimming: 6 bases; J trimming: 5 bases; junction bases outside the gene matches: 11. The CDR3 nucleotides are TGTGCCAGCAGCCCTTCGCGGGGGACAGGAAATGAAAAACTGTTTTTT. It codes for CASSPSRGTGNEKLFF.

This clonotype was seen at least ten times. V gene TRBV20-1 combines with J gene TRBJ2-7; 10 bases match TRBD1. Germline values: CDR1 DFQATT, CDR2 SNEGSKA (reference sequence). V lost 6 bases, J lost 3 bases, and 5 bases stayed unmatched. The CDR3 consists of 13 residues. This CDR3 is CSAPGTGVYEQYF. The CDR3 coding sequence is TGCAGTGCCCCCGGGACAGGGGTCTACGAGCAGTACTTC.

The chain couples TRBV7-2 to TRBJ2-7; TRBD1 or TRBD2 may be the D gene (6 bases each). Trimming removed 3 bases from V and 4 bases from J, with 13 bases in between. Germline CDR1 is SGHTA and CDR2 is FQGNSA. CDR3 length equals 14 residues. CDR3 residues: CASSFGGLVYEQYF. Here the CDR3 DNA reads TGTGCCAGCAGCTTTGGGGGGCTTGTTTACGAGCAGTACTTC.

This clonotype was recorded at least ten times. The CDR3 here is CASSFRGPYNSPLHF. CDR3 nucleotide sequence: TGTGCCAGCAGCTTTCGGGGCCCCTATAATTCACCCCTCCACTTT. The chain uses TRBV5-5 and TRBJ1-6; D is possibly TRBD1 (5 bases). The CDR3 is 15 amino acids. Trimming removed 2 bases from V and 2 bases from J, with 8 bases in between. Looked up from germline, CDR1 is SGHKS and CDR2 is YYEKEE (reference sequence).

The V call is TRBV11-2, the J call TRBJ2-7; D unclear. The V end lost 3 bases, the J end lost 1 base, and 10 bases lay between the germline ends. The CDR3 runs to 14 residues. Germline-derived CDR1 and CDR2 are SGHAT and FQNNGV. The CDR3 region has the DNA TGTGCCAGCAGCTTTGTGGACGGATCCTACGAGCAGTACTTC. It translates to CASSFVDGSYEQYF.

This clonotype was observed many times. J is TRBJ2-5 and V is TRBV12-3 or TRBV12-4, with D uncertain. This CDR3 comprises 14 residues. V dropped 2 bases and J dropped 3 bases, with 10 bases sitting between them. CDR3 in amino acids: CASSLRGVEETQYF. In DNA form, the CDR3 reads TGTGCCAGCAGTTTACGAGGTGTTGAAGAGACCCAGTACTTC.

A note on this clonotype: A much larger clone lies a single base off, so this may be a read error. The chain uses TRBV11-2 and TRBJ2-1; D gene ambiguous. The length of the CDR3 is 14 residues. Germline V gene lookup returns CDR1 SGHAT and CDR2 FQNNGV. CDR3 sequence: CASSLLSVLDEQSF. The CDR3 nucleotides are TGTGCCAGCAGCTTACTAAGTGTCCTCGATGAGCAGTCCTTC.

The V gene is TRBV4-2, the J gene TRBJ2-5, with D perhaps matching TRBD2 (5 bases). The length of the CDR3 is 15 residues. Trimming left V 0 bases short and J 2 bases short, with 10 bases between. Per germline, CDR1 LGHNA and CDR2 YNFKEQ. CDR3 protein: CASSQEPGIQETQYF. The CDR3 DNA sequence: TGTGCCAGCAGCCAAGAACCGGGAATACAAGAGACCCAGTACTTC.

This clonotype was seen at least ten times. The chain has TRBV7-2 and TRBJ1-1, with D uncertain. The CDR3 runs to 14 residues. Between the trimmed V and J ends, which lost 5 bases and 1 base, there was a span of 11 bases. The germline gives CDR1 SGHTA, CDR2 FQGNSA. In DNA form, the CDR3 reads TGTGCCAGCAGCCGCGACCCAGCGAACACTGAAGCTTTCTTT. It encodes CASSRDPANTEAFF.

This sequence joins TRBV7-2 and TRBJ2-3; D possibly corresponds to TRBD2 (6 bases). Germline V gene lookup returns CDR1 SGHTA and CDR2 FQGNSA. The CDR3 consists of 14 residues. The V gene lost 1 base and the J gene lost 6 bases, with 11 bases spanning the gap. The CDR3 reads CASSLGHGGDTQYF. In DNA, the CDR3 is TGTGCCAGCAGCTTAGGTCACGGAGGGGATACGCAGTATTTT. Supplemented by reference TRBV7-2 and TRBJ2-3, the full variable domain reads GAGVSQSPSNKVTEKGKDVELRCDPISGHTALYWYRQSLGQGLEFLIYFQGNSAPDKSGLPSDRFSAERTGGSVSTLTIQRTQQEDSAVYLCASSLGHGGDTQYFGPGTRLTVL.

This clonotype is large by share. The chain carries TRBV28 and TRBJ1-1, with D perhaps matching TRBD1 (6 bases). V dropped 8 bases and J dropped 11 bases, with 21 bases sitting between them. The CDR3 is made up of 13 amino acids. The germline V gene encodes CDR1 MDHEN and CDR2 SYDVKM. This CDR3 reads CASAAFGQRMAFF. Written as DNA, the CDR3 is TGTGCCAGCGCGGCCTTCGGACAGCGGATGGCTTTCTTT. The full variable domain, completed using reference TRBV28 and TRBJ1-1, is DVKVTQSSRYLVKRTGEKVFLECVQDMDHENMFWYRQDPGLGLRLIYFSYDVKMKEKGDIPEGYSVSREKKERFSLILESASTNQTSMYLCASAAFGQRMAFFGQGTRLTVV.

The rearrangement uses TRBV7-3 and TRBJ1-6, with TRBD1 matching over 8 bases. The germline V gene encodes CDR1 SGHTA and CDR2 FQGTGA. Trimming removed 4 bases from V and 7 bases from J; junction bases left unmatched: 3. This CDR3 comprises 14 residues. CDR3 DNA: TGTGCCAGCAGCTCGACAGGGGCGAATTCACCCCTCCACTTT. As protein: CASSSTGANSPLHF.

The gene calls are TRBV28 and TRBJ1-4, with 8 bases lining up with TRBD1. Germline V gene data show CDR1 as MDHEN and CDR2 as SYDVKM. The CDR3 contains 18 residues. V trimming: 6 bases; J trimming: 4 bases; junction bases outside the gene matches: 16. CDR3 coding DNA: TGTGCCAGCAGGCCGAGGACAGGGTCTCTCGTTGGTAATGAAAAACTGTTTTTT. Translation gives CASRPRTGSLVGNEKLFF.

This clonotype is large within its sample. CDR3 sequence reads: CASSQVSGPRDSPLHF. The CDR3 nucleotides read TGCGCCAGCAGCCAAGTCTCAGGGCCGAGGGATTCACCCCTCCACTTT. The genes are TRBV4-3 and TRBJ1-6, with D perhaps matching TRBD1 (5 bases). V lost 1 base, J lost 8 bases, and 15 bases lay in between. Per the germline V gene, CDR1 is LGHNA and CDR2 is YSLEER. CDR3 length equals 16 residues.

In this sample, this clonotype turned up a few times. The J gene is TRBJ1-1, the V gene TRBV6-6, with D unclear. The germline CDR1 and CDR2 sequences are MNHNY and SVGAGI (reference sequence). This CDR3 has 13 residues. The V end was cut by 3 bases, the J end by 1 base, with 6 bases between. The CDR3 is CASSYQPNTEAFF. The CDR3 bases are TGTGCCAGCAGTTATCAGCCGAACACTGAAGCTTTCTTT.

V usage is TRBV11-2 and J usage is TRBJ2-6; D gene ambiguous. The CDR3 has 15 residues. V shed 1 base and J shed 1 base, with 5 bases lying between them. In germline, CDR1 is SGHAT, CDR2 FQNNGV. Here the CDR3 reads CASSLGWSGANVLTF. The CDR3 bases are TGTGCCAGCAGCTTAGGGTGGTCTGGGGCCAACGTCCTGACTTTC.

The chain uses TRBV18 and TRBJ1-1; 7 bases line up with TRBD1. Germline CDR1 and CDR2: KGHSH and LQKENI. The CDR3 extends over 14 amino acids. J lost 3 bases, V lost 2 bases, and 3 bases had no gene match. CDR3 in amino acids: CASSPRDSDTEAFF. In DNA form, the CDR3 reads TGTGCCAGCTCACCAAGGGACAGTGACACTGAAGCTTTCTTT.